Given below is one T cell receptor (beta chain) in context. This clonotype was detected many times. What this receptor recognizes is not known. Per-base quality was not reported, and no clone a single base away is much larger than it. As encoded in the germline V gene (reference sequence), CDR1 is DFQATT while CDR2 is SNEGSKA. Reading from cysteine to phenylalanine, the CDR3 counts 13 amino acids. The CDR3 DNA has 39 bases and is translated from base 1. The junction carries 5 bases between V and J, which are trimmed by 2 bases and 0 bases respectively. This sample was included in a study of T-cell reconstitution after alpha-beta-depleted transplantation in children (dated by TCRdb to the mid-2010s). With regard to the full study: The study quantitatively tracked T-cell immune reconstitution after TCRalphabeta/CD19-depleted allogeneic hematopoietic cell transplantation in children using TCR repertoire profiling. Paper-wide results and their limitations: Apparently early alphabetaT-cell count recovery about two months after transplant reportedly relied on only several hundred rapidly expanded clones derived from non-depleted graft cells. In some patients, the high TCRbeta diversity seen at day 60 was put down to recipient T cells and intrathymic progenitors that had survived conditioning. Over subsequent months, a decline in hyperexpanded clone frequencies was noted, and after one year, T-cell counts and TCRbeta diversity were mostly ascribed to newly produced T cells.

Interpreted using the paper, the treatment or condition label stands for: allogeneic hematopoietic cell transplantation with graft depleted of TCRalphabeta T cells and CD19 B cells. The children who served as transplant recipients had been given grafts of TCRalphabeta/CD19-depleted allogeneic hematopoietic cells. The library was generated by PCR. The sequencing machine was an Illumina HiSeq 2500. TCR library preparation used molecular barcoding, with unique molecular identifiers applied to normalize quantification of the TCRbeta repertoire. The raw public data were reprocessed by TCRdb itself: fastp quality trimming at Q25, MiXCR clonotype calling, in-frame beta chains only. Duplicate CDR3 protein sequences are folded into a single record with the most common DNA and genes. For this sample there are about 420,000 distinct CDR3 sequences; around 15% appear just once. The ten largest clones take up 25% to 30% of the sample.

This clonotype originated in a boy under two years old who had a stem cell transplant for Wiskott-Aldrich syndrome, so the T cells may come from the graft donor. Sequences were derived from PBMCs, mostly from graft donor cells, sampled 360 days after TCRalphabeta/CD19-depleted stem cell transplant. The chain couples TRBV20-1 to TRBJ2-1; no D gene can be assigned with confidence. For the CDR3, the sequence is CSARRSSYNEQFF. The nucleotide sequence is TGCAGTGCTAGACGGAGCTCCTACAATGAGCAGTTCTTC.